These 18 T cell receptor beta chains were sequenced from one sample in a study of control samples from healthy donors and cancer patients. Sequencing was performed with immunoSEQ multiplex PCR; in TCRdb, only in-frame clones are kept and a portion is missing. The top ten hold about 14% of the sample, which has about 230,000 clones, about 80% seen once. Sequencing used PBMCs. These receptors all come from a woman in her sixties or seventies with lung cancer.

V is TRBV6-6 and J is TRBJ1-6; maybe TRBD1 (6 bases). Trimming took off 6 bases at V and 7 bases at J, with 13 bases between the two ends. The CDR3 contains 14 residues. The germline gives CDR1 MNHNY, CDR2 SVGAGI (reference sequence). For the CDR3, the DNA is TGTGCCAGCAGGTCGGGACACCGGAATTCACCCCTCCACTTT. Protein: CASRSGHRNSPLHF.

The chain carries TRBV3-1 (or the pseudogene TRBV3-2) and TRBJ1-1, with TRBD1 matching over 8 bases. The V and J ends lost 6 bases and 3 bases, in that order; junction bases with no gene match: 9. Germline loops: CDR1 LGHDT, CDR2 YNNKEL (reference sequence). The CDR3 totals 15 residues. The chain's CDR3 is CASSGQGGWDTEAFF. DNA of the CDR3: TGTGCCAGCAGTGGACAGGGCGGCTGGGACACTGAAGCTTTCTTT.

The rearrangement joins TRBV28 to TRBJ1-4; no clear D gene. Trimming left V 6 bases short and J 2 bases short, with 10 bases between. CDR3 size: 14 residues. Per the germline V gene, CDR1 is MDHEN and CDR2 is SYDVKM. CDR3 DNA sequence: TGTGCCAGCAGATCGTGGCCCACTAATGAAAAACTGTTTTTT. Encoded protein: CASRSWPTNEKLFF.

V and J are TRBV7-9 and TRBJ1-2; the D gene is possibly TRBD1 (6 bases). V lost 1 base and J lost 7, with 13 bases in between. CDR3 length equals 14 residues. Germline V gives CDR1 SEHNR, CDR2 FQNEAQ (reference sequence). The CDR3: CASSLVAGESGYTF. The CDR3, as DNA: TGTGCCAGCAGCTTAGTAGCAGGGGAGTCTGGCTACACCTTC.

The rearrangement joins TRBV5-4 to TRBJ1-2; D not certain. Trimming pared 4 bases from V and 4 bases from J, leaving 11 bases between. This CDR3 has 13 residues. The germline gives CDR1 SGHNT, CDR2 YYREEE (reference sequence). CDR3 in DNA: TGTGCCAGCAGCACGGACGGTTTCTATGGCTACACCTTC. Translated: CASSTDGFYGYTF.

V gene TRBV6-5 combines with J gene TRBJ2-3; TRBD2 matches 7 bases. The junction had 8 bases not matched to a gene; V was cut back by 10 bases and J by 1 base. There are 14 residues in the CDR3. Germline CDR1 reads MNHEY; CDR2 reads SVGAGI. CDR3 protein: CATKLALGTDTQYF. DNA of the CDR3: TGTGCCACCAAACTAGCGCTTGGCACAGATACGCAGTATTTT.

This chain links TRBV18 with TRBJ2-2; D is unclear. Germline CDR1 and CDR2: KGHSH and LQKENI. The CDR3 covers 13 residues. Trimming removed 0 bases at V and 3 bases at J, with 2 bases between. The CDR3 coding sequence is TGTGCCAGCTCACCACCGGACACCGGGGAGCTGTTTTTT. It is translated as CASSPPDTGELFF.

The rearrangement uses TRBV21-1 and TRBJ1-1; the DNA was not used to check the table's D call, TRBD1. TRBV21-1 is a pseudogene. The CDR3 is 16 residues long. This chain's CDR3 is CAGSGTRTERNTEAFF. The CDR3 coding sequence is TGTGCCGGCAGCGGTACTCGGACAGAACGGAACACTGAAGCTTTCTTT.

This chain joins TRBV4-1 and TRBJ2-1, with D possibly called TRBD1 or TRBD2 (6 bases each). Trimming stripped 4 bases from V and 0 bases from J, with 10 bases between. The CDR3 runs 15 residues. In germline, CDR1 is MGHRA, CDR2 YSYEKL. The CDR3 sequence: CASSRGATSYNEQFF. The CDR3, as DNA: TGCGCCAGCAGCCGGGGGGCAACCTCCTACAATGAGCAGTTCTTC.

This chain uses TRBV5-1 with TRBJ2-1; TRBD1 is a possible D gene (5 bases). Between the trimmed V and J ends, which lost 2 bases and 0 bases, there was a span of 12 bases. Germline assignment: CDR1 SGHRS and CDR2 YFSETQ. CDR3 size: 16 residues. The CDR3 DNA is TGCGCCAGCAGCTTAATCGAACAGGCCTCCTACAATGAGCAGTTCTTC. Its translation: CASSLIEQASYNEQFF.

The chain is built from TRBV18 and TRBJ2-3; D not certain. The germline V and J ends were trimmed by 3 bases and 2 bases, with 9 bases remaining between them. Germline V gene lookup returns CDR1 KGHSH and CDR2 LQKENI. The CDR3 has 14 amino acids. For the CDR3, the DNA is TGTGCCAGCTCACCCACAGAAAACACAGATACGCAGTATTTT. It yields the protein CASSPTENTDTQYF.

The CDR3, as DNA: TGTGCCAGCAGCGAGGAGTCTAGCGGGATCTACGAGCAGTACTTC. Translation gives CASSEESSGIYEQYF. This rearrangement joins TRBV6-5 to TRBJ2-7; 9 bases are shared with TRBD2. From germline, CDR1 is MNHEY and CDR2 SVGAGI. The CDR3 has 15 amino acids. The V gene end was trimmed by 6 bases and the J gene end by 3 bases; junction bases not matched to a gene: 9.

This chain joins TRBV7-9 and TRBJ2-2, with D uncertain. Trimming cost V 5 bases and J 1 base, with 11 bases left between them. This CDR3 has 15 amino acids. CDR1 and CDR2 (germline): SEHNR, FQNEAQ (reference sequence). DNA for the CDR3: TGTGCCAGCAGCCCCGTCCGCCGGAACACCGGGGAGCTGTTTTTT. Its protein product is CASSPVRRNTGELFF. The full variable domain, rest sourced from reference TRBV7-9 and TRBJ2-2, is DTGVSQNPRHKITKRGQNVTFRCDPISEHNRLYWYRQTLGQGPEFLTYFQNEAQLEKSRLLSDRFSAERPKGSFSTLEIQRTEQGDSAMYLCASSPVRRNTGELFFGEGSRLTVL.

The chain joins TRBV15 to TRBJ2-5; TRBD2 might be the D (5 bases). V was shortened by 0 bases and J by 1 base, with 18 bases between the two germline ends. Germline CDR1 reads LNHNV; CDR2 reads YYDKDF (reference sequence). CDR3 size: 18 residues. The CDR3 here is CATSRDWMRRLAQETQYF. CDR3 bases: TGTGCCACCAGCAGAGATTGGATGAGGAGGTTGGCCCAAGAGACCCAGTACTTC.

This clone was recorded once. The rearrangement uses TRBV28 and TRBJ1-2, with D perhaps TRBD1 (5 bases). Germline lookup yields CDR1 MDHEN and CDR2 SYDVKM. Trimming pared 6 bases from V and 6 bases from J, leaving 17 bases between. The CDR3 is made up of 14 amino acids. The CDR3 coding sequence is TGTGCCAGCAGATCTCCGGGACGGGCGGATGGCTACACCTTC. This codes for CASRSPGRADGYTF.

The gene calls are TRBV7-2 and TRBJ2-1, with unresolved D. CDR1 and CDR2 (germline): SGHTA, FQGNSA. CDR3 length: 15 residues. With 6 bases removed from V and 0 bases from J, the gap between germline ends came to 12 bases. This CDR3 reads CASSTESRSYNEQFF. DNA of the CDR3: TGTGCCAGCAGTACGGAGTCCCGCTCCTACAATGAGCAGTTCTTC.

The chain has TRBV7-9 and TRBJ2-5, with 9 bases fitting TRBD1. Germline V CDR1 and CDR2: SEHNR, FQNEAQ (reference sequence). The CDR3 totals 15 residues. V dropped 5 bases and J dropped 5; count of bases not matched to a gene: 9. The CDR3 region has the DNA TGTGCCAGCAGCCCCGCGTACAGGGGGCGGGAGACCCAGTACTTC. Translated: CASSPAYRGRETQYF.

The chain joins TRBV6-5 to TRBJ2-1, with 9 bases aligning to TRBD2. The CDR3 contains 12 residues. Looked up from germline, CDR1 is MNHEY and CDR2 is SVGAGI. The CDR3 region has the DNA TGTGCTAGCGGGAGAGAGTACAATGAGCAGTTCTTC. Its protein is CASGREYNEQFF.